This TCR beta chain stems from a study of human T cells and chemical hapten exposure. Study in general: TCR yields differed between samples (mainly from small differences in pooled library volume).

Time point indicated: pre-sensitization, week 0. Indicated treatment: therapeutic diphenylcyclopropenone sensitization with weekly scalp DPC. From the RACE reads, TCRdb called clonotypes with MiXCR, one entry per CDR3 protein. The data show 84,000 or so distinct CDR3 sequences, with about 9% seen just once and roughly 2.6% held by the top ten. This clonotype was counted ten times or more. Antigen unknown. Study outcomes and limitations: No alteration of TCRs above 1 in 1000 frequency was seen with DPC sensitization.

Trimming left V 1 base short and J 6 bases short, with 13 bases between. This CDR3 has 14 amino acids. Germline loops: CDR1 SGHRS, CDR2 YFSETQ. The origin of this receptor is a man in his forties with alopecia areata. Some clones in this sample may be carry-over from other donors' samples. The starting material was whole blood, obtained in connection with sensitization to the hapten diphenylcyclopropenone (DPC). The chain couples TRBV5-1 to TRBJ1-1; tentatively, D is TRBD1 (5 bases). Here the CDR3 reads CASSLMAGFSEAFF. CDR3 sequence (DNA): TGCGCCAGCAGCTTGATGGCAGGGTTTTCTGAAGCTTTCTTT.